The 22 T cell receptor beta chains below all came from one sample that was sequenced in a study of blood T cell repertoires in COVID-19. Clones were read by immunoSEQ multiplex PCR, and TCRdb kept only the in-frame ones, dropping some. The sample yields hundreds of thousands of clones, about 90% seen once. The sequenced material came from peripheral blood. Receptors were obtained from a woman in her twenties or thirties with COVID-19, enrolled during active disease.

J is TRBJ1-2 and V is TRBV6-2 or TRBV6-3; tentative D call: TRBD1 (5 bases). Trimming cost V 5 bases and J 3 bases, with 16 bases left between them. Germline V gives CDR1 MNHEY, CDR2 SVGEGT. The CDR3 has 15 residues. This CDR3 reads CASSAIQGSHYGYTF. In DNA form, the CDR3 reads TGTGCCAGCAGTGCCATCCAGGGATCCCACTATGGCTACACCTTC.

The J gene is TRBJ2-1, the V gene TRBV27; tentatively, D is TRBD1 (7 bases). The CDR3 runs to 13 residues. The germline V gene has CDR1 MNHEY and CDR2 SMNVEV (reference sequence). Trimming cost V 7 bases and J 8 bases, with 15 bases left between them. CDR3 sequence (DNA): TGTGCCAGCACGGAGGGGGCTGGCCATGAGCAGTTCTTC. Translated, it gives CASTEGAGHEQFF.

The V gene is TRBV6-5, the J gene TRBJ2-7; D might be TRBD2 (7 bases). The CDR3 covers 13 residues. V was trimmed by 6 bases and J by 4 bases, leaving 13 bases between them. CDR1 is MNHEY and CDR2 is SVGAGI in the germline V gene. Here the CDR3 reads CASSVRGGYEQYF. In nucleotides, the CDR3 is TGTGCCAGCAGCGTCAGGGGAGGGTACGAGCAGTACTTC.

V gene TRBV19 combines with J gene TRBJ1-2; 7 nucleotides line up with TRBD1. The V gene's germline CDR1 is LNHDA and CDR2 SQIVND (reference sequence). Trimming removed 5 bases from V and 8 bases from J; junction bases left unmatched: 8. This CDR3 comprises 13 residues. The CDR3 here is CASSASGGTGYTF. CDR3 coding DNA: TGTGCCAGTAGTGCGTCAGGGGGAACGGGCTACACCTTC. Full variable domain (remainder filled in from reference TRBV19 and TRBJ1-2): DGGITQSPKYLFRKEGQNVTLSCEQNLNHDAMYWYRQDPGQGLRLIYYSQIVNDFQKGDIAEGYSVSREKKESFPLTVTSAQKNPTAFYLCASSASGGTGYTFGSGTRLTVV.

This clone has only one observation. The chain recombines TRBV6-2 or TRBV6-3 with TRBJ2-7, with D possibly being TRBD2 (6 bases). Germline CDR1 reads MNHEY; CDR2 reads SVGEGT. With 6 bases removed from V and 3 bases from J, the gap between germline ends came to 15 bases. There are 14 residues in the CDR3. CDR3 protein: CASSHPGTGYEQYF. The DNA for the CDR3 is TGTGCCAGCAGCCATCCCGGGACTGGCTACGAGCAGTACTTC.

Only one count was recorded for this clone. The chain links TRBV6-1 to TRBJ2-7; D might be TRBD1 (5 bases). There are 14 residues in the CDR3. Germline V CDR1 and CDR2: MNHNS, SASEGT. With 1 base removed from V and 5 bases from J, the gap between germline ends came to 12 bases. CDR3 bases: TGTGCCAGCAGTGAAGGACAGATCGTCGACGAGCAGTACTTC. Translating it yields CASSEGQIVDEQYF.

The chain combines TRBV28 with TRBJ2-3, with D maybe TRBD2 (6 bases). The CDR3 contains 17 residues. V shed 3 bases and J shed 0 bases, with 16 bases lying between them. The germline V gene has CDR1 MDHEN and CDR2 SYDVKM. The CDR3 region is CASSFLPGVDSTDTQYF. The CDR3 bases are TGTGCCAGCAGTTTCCTCCCGGGGGTCGATAGCACAGATACGCAGTATTTT. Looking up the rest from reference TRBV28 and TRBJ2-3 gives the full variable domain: DVKVTQSSRYLVKRTGEKVFLECVQDMDHENMFWYRQDPGLGLRLIYFSYDVKMKEKGDIPEGYSVSREKKERFSLILESASTNQTSMYLCASSFLPGVDSTDTQYFGPGTRLTVL.

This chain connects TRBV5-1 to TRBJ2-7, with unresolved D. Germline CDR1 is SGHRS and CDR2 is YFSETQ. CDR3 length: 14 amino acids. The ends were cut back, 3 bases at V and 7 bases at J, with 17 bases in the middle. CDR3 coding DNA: TGCGCCAGCAGCTCCTCCGACGGGTTGAGAGAGCAGTACTTC. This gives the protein CASSSSDGLREQYF.

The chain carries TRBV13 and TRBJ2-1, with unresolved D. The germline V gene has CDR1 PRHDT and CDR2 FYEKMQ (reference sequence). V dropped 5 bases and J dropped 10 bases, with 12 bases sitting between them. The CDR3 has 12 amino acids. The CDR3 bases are TGTGCCAGCAGCCCAACGAGGCAGGAGCAGTTCTTC. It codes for CASSPTRQEQFF.

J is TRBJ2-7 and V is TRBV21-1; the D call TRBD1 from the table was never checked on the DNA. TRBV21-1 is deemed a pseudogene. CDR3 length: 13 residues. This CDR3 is CACYRDRPYEQYF. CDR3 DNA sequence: TGTGCCTGCTACCGGGACAGACCCTACGAGCAGTACTTC.

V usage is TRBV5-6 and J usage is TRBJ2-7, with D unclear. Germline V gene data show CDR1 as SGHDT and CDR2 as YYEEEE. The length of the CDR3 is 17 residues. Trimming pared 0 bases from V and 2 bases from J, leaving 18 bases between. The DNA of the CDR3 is TGTGCCAGCAGCTTGGGAACAGCTCCCGAGCCCCCCTACGAGCAGTACTTC. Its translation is CASSLGTAPEPPYEQYF.

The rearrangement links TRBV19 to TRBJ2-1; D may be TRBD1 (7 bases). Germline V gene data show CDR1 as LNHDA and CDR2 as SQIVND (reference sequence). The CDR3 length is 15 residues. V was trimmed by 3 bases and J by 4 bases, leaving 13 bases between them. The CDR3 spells CASSMSGGRYNEQFF. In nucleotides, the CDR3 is TGTGCCAGTAGTATGTCAGGGGGGCGGTACAATGAGCAGTTCTTC.

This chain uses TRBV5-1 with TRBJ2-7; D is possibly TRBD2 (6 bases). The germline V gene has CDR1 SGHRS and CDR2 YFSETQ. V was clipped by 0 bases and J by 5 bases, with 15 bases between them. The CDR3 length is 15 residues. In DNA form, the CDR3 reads TGCGCCAGCAGCTTGGAGGGGCTAGCGAACCACGAGCAGTACTTC. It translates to CASSLEGLANHEQYF.

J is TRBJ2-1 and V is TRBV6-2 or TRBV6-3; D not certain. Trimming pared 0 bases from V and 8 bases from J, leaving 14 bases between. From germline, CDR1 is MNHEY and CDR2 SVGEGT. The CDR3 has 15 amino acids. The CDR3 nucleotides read TGTGCCAGCAGTTACTCTTCCCTAGTCGGCTATGAGCAGTTCTTC. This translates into CASSYSSLVGYEQFF.

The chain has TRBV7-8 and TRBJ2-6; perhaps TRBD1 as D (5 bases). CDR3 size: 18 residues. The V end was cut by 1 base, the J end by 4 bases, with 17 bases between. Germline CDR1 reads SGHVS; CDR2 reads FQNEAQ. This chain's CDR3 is CASSLVAGSSLGANVLTF. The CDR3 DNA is TGTGCCAGCAGCTTAGTGGCAGGGTCCTCTCTAGGGGCCAACGTCCTGACTTTC.

The CDR3 loop is CASSTTGPGDTQYF. Written as DNA, the CDR3 is TGTGCCAGTAGTACGACAGGGCCGGGAGATACGCAGTATTTT. The chain combines TRBV19 with TRBJ2-3; 7 bases map to TRBD1. V was clipped by 4 bases and J by 5 bases; unmatched bases: 6. The CDR3 runs to 14 residues. The V gene's germline CDR1 is LNHDA and CDR2 SQIVND (reference sequence).

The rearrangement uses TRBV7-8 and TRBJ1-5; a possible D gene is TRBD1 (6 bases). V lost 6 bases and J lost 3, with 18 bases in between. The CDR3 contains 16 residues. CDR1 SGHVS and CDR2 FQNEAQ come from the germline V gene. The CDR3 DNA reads TGTGCCAGCAGAGAAGGGGGTCGACTGAACAATCAGCCCCAGCATTTT. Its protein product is CASREGGRLNNQPQHF.

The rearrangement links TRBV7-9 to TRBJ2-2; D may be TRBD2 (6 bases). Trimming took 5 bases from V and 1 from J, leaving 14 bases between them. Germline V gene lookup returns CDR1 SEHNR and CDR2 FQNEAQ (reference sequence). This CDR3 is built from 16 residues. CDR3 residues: CASSAPGLGNTGELFF. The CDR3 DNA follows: TGTGCCAGCAGCGCGCCGGGACTCGGGAACACCGGGGAGCTGTTTTTT. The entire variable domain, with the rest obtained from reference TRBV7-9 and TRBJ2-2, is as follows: DTGVSQNPRHKITKRGQNVTFRCDPISEHNRLYWYRQTLGQGPEFLTYFQNEAQLEKSRLLSDRFSAERPKGSFSTLEIQRTEQGDSAMYLCASSAPGLGNTGELFFGEGSRLTVL.

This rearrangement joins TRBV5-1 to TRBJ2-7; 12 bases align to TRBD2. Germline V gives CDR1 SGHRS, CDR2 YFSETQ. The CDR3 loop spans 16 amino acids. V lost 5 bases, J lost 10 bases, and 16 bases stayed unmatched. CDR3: CASSSTSGSHNLHQYF. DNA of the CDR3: TGCGCCAGCAGTTCGACTAGCGGGAGTCACAATCTTCATCAGTACTTC.

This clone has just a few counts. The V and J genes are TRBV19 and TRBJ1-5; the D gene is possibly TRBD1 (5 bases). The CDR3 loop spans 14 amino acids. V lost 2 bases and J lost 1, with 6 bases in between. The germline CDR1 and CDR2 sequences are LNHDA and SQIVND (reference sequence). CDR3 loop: CASSIRQSNQPQHF. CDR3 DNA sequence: TGTGCCAGTAGTATACGACAGAGCAATCAGCCCCAGCATTTT.

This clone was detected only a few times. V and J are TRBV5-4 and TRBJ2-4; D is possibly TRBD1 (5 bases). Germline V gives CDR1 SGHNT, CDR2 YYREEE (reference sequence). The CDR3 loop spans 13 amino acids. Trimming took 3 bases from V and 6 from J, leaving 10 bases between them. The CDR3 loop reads CASSSTGANIQYF. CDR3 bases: TGTGCCAGCAGCTCGACTGGGGCAAACATTCAGTACTTC.

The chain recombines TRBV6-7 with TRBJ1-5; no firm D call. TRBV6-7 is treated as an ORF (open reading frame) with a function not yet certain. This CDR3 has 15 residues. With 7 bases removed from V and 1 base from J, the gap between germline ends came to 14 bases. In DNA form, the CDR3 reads TGTGCCAGCACCGAGCCCCGGGGAAGCAATCAGCCCCAGCATTTT. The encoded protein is CASTEPRGSNQPQHF.